The source of this T cell receptor (beta chain) is a study of cytomegalovirus exposure and HLA in healthy donors. Trimming took 0 bases from V and 7 from J, leaving 10 bases between them. The CDR3 contains 13 residues. CDR1 is SGDLS and CDR2 is YYNGEE in the germline V gene. This PCR relied on a set of 60 Vbeta primers and 13 Jbeta primers. Clones were sequenced by immunoSEQ multiplex PCR, and TCRdb holds only the in-frame ones, with some missing. The sample gives about 94,000 clones, roughly 80% of which show up once; approximately 0.83% is in the top ten. What was sequenced was PBMCs. The TCR sequence derives from a woman aged 55-75 years in good health and CMV-seronegative. This rearrangement joins TRBV9 to TRBJ1-1; TRBD1 is a possible D gene (6 bases). The CDR3 DNA reads as TGTGCCAGCAGCGTAGCTTCCAGGGGTGAAGCTTTCTTT. Translation gives CASSVASRGEAFF.